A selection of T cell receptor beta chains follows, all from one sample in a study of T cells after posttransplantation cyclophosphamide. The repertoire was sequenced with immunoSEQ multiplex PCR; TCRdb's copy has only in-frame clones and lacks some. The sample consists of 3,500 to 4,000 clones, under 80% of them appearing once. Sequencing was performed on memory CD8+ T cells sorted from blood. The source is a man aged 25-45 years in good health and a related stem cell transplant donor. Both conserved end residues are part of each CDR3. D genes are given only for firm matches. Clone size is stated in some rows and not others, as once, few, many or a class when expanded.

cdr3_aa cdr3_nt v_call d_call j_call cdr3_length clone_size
CASSQDRDQETQYF TGCGCCAGCAGCCAGGACAGGGACCAAGAGACCCAGTACTTC TRBV4-3 TRBD1 TRBJ2-5 14 once
CASSQGLSGYNEQFF TGTGCCAGCAGCCAAGGACTGTCCGGCTACAATGAGCAGTTCTTC TRBV4-2 . TRBJ2-1 15 .
CASSLPSEAFF TGTGCCAGCAGCCTCCCCTCTGAAGCTTTCTTT TRBV16 . TRBJ1-1 11 .
CASSLRSAPASSYNSPLHF TGTGCCAGCAGTTTAAGGTCGGCCCCAGCGAGCTCCTATAATTCACCCCTCCACTTT TRBV27 . TRBJ1-6 19 .
CASSSRDSGASTDTQYF TGTGCCAGCAGCTCGCGAGATTCAGGGGCCAGCACAGATACGCAGTATTTT TRBV7-9 . TRBJ2-3 17 medium-sized
CASTEGTGVEDTQYF TGCGCCAGCACGGAAGGGACAGGGGTGGAAGATACGCAGTATTTT TRBV5-1 TRBD1 TRBJ2-3 15 .
CASSQGHGVAGANVLTF TGTGCCAGCAGCCAGGGGCACGGGGTAGCTGGGGCCAACGTCCTGACTTTC TRBV7-2 . TRBJ2-6 17 .
CASSPYSSPLHF TGTGCCAGCAGTCCTTATAGTTCACCCCTCCACTTT TRBV27 . TRBJ1-6 12 few
CASTNQRSPTYEQYF TGTGCCAGCACCAATCAGCGGTCCCCAACCTACGAGCAGTACTTC TRBV2 . TRBJ2-7 15 .
CASSEAASGSYEQYF TGTGCCAGCAGTGAAGCGGCTAGCGGCTCCTACGAGCAGTACTTC TRBV6-1 TRBD2 TRBJ2-7 15 .
CASSEYQASGYTF TGTGCCAGCAGTGAATACCAGGCCTCTGGCTACACCTTC TRBV2 . TRBJ1-2 13 .
CASSPLGANFPGEQFF TGTGCCAGCAGTCCTTTAGGGGCCAACTTCCCCGGTGAGCAGTTCTTC TRBV7-2 . TRBJ2-1 16 .
CASSEGQGAPGYTF TGCGCCAGCAGCGAGGGACAGGGGGCGCCCGGCTACACCTTC TRBV4-3 TRBD1 TRBJ1-2 14 few
CASSPLRGQLNTEAFF TGTGCCAGCAGCCCACTCCGCGGACAGTTGAACACTGAAGCTTTCTTT TRBV5-4 . TRBJ1-1 16 .
CASSGGVETQYF TGTGCCAGCAGCGGGGGGGTAGAGACCCAGTACTTC TRBV7-9 TRBD2 TRBJ2-5 12 few
CASSLLGGTYNSPLHF TGTGCCAGCAGCTTGCTCGGCGGGACCTATAATTCACCCCTCCACTTT TRBV5-5 . TRBJ1-6 16 .
CASTSTSTNEKLFF TGTGCCAGCACCTCGACATCAACTAATGAAAAACTGTTTTTT TRBV28 . TRBJ1-4 14 .
CASSESPGNSNQPQHF TGCGCCAGCAGTGAGTCACCAGGGAATAGCAATCAGCCCCAGCATTTT TRBV10-2 . TRBJ1-5 16 large
CASSLVAAGKPYTEAFF TGTGCCAGCAGCTTAGTGGCGGCAGGGAAACCTTACACTGAAGCTTTCTTT TRBV5-6 . TRBJ1-1 17 .
CASSLGLREGGYTF TGTGCCAGCAGCTTAGGGCTACGTGAGGGTGGCTACACCTTC TRBV7-2 . TRBJ1-2 14 .
CASSPQGGSYNEQFF TGTGCCAGCAGTCCCCAGGGGGGCTCCTACAATGAGCAGTTCTTC TRBV28 . TRBJ2-1 15 .
CASSPDRGETQYF TGTGCCAGCAGCCCGGACAGGGGAGAGACCCAGTACTTC TRBV4-2 TRBD1 TRBJ2-5 13 .
CASNPGFSGANVLTF TGTGCCAGCAATCCGGGTTTCTCTGGGGCCAACGTCCTGACTTTC TRBV2 . TRBJ2-6 15 once
CASSQDKGGNYGYTF TGTGCCAGCAGCCAAGATAAGGGAGGCAACTATGGCTACACCTTC TRBV7-9 . TRBJ1-2 15 .
CASSLAVAYNEQFF TGCGCCAGCAGCTTAGCGGTGGCCTACAATGAGCAGTTCTTC TRBV5-1 . TRBJ2-1 14 .
CASSQGFGTGSNQPQHF TGCGCCAGCAGCCAAGGTTTCGGGACAGGTAGCAATCAGCCCCAGCATTTT TRBV4-1 TRBD1 TRBJ1-5 17 .
CASSSAGTSGSYEQYF TGTGCCAGCAGTTCGGCGGGGACTAGCGGGTCCTACGAGCAGTACTTC TRBV27 TRBD2 TRBJ2-7 16 .
CASSLGVTSESEQYF TGTGCCAGCAGCTTAGGGGTGACTAGCGAAAGCGAGCAGTACTTC TRBV7-9 TRBD2 TRBJ2-7 15 few
CASSQRQNTEAFF TGCGCCAGCAGCCAACGACAGAACACTGAAGCTTTCTTT TRBV4-1 . TRBJ1-1 13 few
CASSLVQGYYGYTF TGCGCCAGCAGCTTGGTACAGGGTTACTATGGCTACACCTTC TRBV5-1 . TRBJ1-2 14 .
CASSSWTGWGMVTEAFF TGTGCCAGCAGCTCATGGACAGGGTGGGGGATGGTGACTGAAGCTTTCTTT TRBV5-4 TRBD1 TRBJ1-1 17 .
CASSPVAVNTEAFF TGTGCCAGCAGCCCGGTTGCGGTGAACACTGAAGCTTTCTTT TRBV28 . TRBJ1-1 14 .
CASSQSGIGANVLTF TGCGCCAGCAGCCAGTCAGGGATCGGGGCCAACGTCCTGACTTTC TRBV4-3 . TRBJ2-6 15 .
CASSFGQGTAYEQYF TGTGCCAGCAGTTTCGGGCAGGGGACGGCCTACGAGCAGTACTTC TRBV9 . TRBJ2-7 15 .
CASSQNTNTEAFF TGCGCCAGCAGCCAAAACACGAACACTGAAGCTTTCTTT TRBV5-1 . TRBJ1-1 13 .
CASSPYPGGNEQFF TGTGCCAGCAGTCCCTACCCAGGGGGCAATGAGCAGTTCTTC TRBV27 TRBD1 TRBJ2-1 14 .
CASSLAPGHGDEQYF TGTGCCAGCAGCTTAGCTCCGGGACACGGGGACGAGCAGTACTTC TRBV7-3 . TRBJ2-7 15 .
CASSESGQPYEQYF TGTGCCAGCAGCGAATCGGGACAGCCCTACGAGCAGTACTTC TRBV9 TRBD1 TRBJ2-7 14 .
CASSIFRGTYEQYF TGTGCCAGCAGCATTTTCAGGGGAACCTACGAGCAGTACTTC TRBV11-2 . TRBJ2-7 14 .
CASSPTVYEQFF TGTGCCAGCAGCCCGACAGTCTATGAGCAGTTCTTC TRBV5-8 . TRBJ2-1 12 .
CASSTQGTTYSYEQYF TGTGCCAGCAGTACGCAAGGGACTACTTACTCCTACGAGCAGTACTTC TRBV27 TRBD2 TRBJ2-7 16 .
CASSYYEQYF TGTGCCAGCAGTTATTACGAGCAGTACTTC TRBV6-4 . TRBJ2-7 10 .
CASSFDRLNSPLHF TGTGCCAGCAGCTTTGACAGGCTGAATTCACCCCTCCACTTT TRBV7-9 . TRBJ1-6 14 .
CASSPRHRQGAKNEQYF TGTGCCAGCAGCCCCCGCCATCGACAGGGGGCGAAGAACGAGCAGTACTTC TRBV7-8 TRBD1 TRBJ2-7 17 medium-sized
CASSERGGSTDTQYF TGTGCCAGCAGTGAACGAGGGGGAAGCACAGATACGCAGTATTTT TRBV6-4 . TRBJ2-3 15 .
CASSYPTSYTF TGTGCCAGCAGTTACCCGACAAGCTACACCTTC TRBV2 . TRBJ1-2 11 .
CASSQGELANEQFF TGTGCCAGCAGCCAAGGAGAGCTAGCTAATGAGCAGTTCTTC TRBV4-2 . TRBJ2-1 14 once